This section outlines one T cell receptor beta chain sequence together with its context. Its antigen is not identified. The sample comes from a study of shared clonotypes between healthy human individuals. Study outcomes and limitations: It was the few donors that limited the genetic and exposure-history diversity represented.

Genomic DNA from each subset was divided evenly over several immunoSEQ plates. PCR replicates from unsorted PBMC used about 290 ng DNA, and this amount was tens of thousands of T cell genomes. Sequencing used immunoSEQ multiplex PCR; TCRdb keeps in-frame clones, though not all of them. The sample includes about 490,000 clones, roughly 80% of them seen just once. V lost 4 bases, J lost 4 bases, and 17 bases lay in between. The CDR3 extends over 15 amino acids. CDR1 and CDR2 (germline): SGDLS, YYNGEE. This clonotype was obtained from a woman aged 40 to 55 in good health. Some clones in this sample may be carry-over from other donors' samples. J is TRBJ1-1 and V is TRBV9; no definite D call. The specimen was PBMCs. This chain's CDR3 is CASSPFGAGVTEAFF. The CDR3 region has the DNA TGTGCCAGCAGCCCTTTCGGTGCAGGCGTCACTGAAGCTTTCTTT. Full variable domain (remainder filled in from reference TRBV9 and TRBJ1-1): DSGVTQTPKHLITATGQRVTLRCSPRSGDLSVYWYQQSLDQGLQFLIQYYNGEERAKGNILERFSAQQFPDLHSELNLSSLELGDSALYFCASSPFGAGVTEAFFGQGTRLTVV.